This entry features one TCR beta chain sequence. Its antigen is unknown. No base qualities exist here, and no much larger clone lies one base off it. For sequencing of the TCRbeta CDR3 region, genomic DNA was extracted from the sorted cells. The immunoSEQ Assay was used to sequence the TCRbeta CDR3 regions. The clones in this table, taken by TCRdb from immuneACCESS, are in-frame only. Not every clone is retained; where verified, under half of the shortfall comes from an unresolved V gene, and the cause of the rest is unknown. This sample holds 46,000 or so clones; around 87% were observed only once. The ten largest clones capture over 9% of the sample. This record comes from a study of OX40 agonist ivuxolimab in advanced cancers. Turning to the overall study: Ivuxolimab was a fully human IgG2 agonistic monoclonal antibody targeting the costimulatory receptor OX40 (CD134). Three dose-escalation patients achieved partial responses, one with hepatocellular carcinoma and two with cutaneous melanoma. Patients were allowed to have had prior anti-PD-1, anti-PD-L1 or anti-CTLA-4 therapy, and around 37% of the dose-escalation patients had previously received checkpoint inhibitors. Intravenous ivuxolimab was administered to patients every 2 weeks at six dose levels: 0.01, 0.1, 0.3, 1.5, 3 and 10 mg/kg. The monotherapy dose-escalation portion (N of about 47 patients) of the phase I ivuxolimab trial is reported in the paper. In the dose-escalation cohort, around 80% of patients were male, and the mean age was 60 years with a range of roughly 23 to 79. Among the approximately 50 dose-escalation patients, some 20 had hepatocellular carcinoma, about 15 melanoma, 9 renal cell carcinoma and 9 head and neck cancer. Peripheral TCRbeta sequencing aimed to test whether ivuxolimab altered TCR sequence diversity and caused clonal T-cell expansion.

CDR1 GTSNPN and CDR2 SVGIG were looked up in the germline V gene (reference sequence). From its cysteine to its phenylalanine, the CDR3 spans 13 amino acids. CDR3 DNA only is kept here, 39 bases in frame from base 1. V gives up 4 bases and J gives up 5 bases, and the segment between their germline ends measures 14 bases. Patients with autoimmune disease history or receiving systemic immunosuppression were excluded from the trial. Peripheral blood for TCR sequencing was drawn from every dose cohort at baseline, at cycle 4 day 1 and at cycle 7 day 1. Samples were obtained from an open-label, multicenter, first-in-human phase I dose-escalation trial of ivuxolimab. Adults with locally advanced or metastatic melanoma, renal cell carcinoma, hepatocellular carcinoma or head and neck squamous cell carcinoma were enrolled in the trial. Before TCR sequencing, CD4+ and CD8+ T cells were separately sorted from peripheral blood.

Overall study outcomes, separate from this receptor: Low levels of normalized T-cell clonal expansion were also seen in some patients who did not respond. At doses of 0.1 to 3.0 mg/kg, clonal expansion of both CD4+ and CD8+ blood T cells was observed from baseline to week 6. In partial responders in the 0.1-3.0 mg/kg groups, normalized peripheral clonal expansion was found to be among the lowest, especially among CD8+ T cells. On average, CD8+ T cells showed more expanded clones than CD4+ T cells after ivuxolimab. Antigen specificity was not determined for the clonally expanded peripheral T cells.

This receptor was taken from an adult with an advanced solid tumor such as melanoma, head and neck, liver or kidney cancer. The sequence joins TRBV30 to TRBJ2-5; a weak D assignment points to TRBD2 (5 bases agree). Sequencing was performed on CD4+ or CD8+ T cells sorted from blood, taken in a trial of the OX40 agonist ivuxolimab. The CDR3 protein sequence reads: CAWNRGWSETQYF. In nucleotide form, the sequence is TGTGCCTGGAACCGGGGATGGTCGGAGACCCAGTACTTC.